This T cell receptor beta chain was found in a study of human T cells and chemical hapten exposure. This clonotype was found many times. This CDR3 contains 14 residues. Trimming took 3 bases from V and 9 from J; bases not matched to a gene: 10. Germline CDR1 reads MGHDK; CDR2 reads SYGVNS. The time point denotes: patch test 2, 6 weeks after DPC sensitization. This sample's treatment: therapeutic diphenylcyclopropenone sensitization with weekly scalp DPC. One entry per CDR3 protein, called by TCRdb with MiXCR from the RACE reads. The data show about 40,000 distinct CDR3 sequences, less than 3.5% seen once.

V gene TRBV25-1 combines with J gene TRBJ2-7, with 8 positions matching TRBD1. The sample was whole blood, taken in connection with sensitization to the hapten diphenylcyclopropenone (DPC). The source is a middle-aged man with alopecia areata. Some clones in this sample may be carry-over from other donors' samples. The CDR3, as DNA: TGTGCCAGCAGTGACCGGACAGGGCCGAAGGGGCAGTACTTC. It encodes CASSDRTGPKGQYF.